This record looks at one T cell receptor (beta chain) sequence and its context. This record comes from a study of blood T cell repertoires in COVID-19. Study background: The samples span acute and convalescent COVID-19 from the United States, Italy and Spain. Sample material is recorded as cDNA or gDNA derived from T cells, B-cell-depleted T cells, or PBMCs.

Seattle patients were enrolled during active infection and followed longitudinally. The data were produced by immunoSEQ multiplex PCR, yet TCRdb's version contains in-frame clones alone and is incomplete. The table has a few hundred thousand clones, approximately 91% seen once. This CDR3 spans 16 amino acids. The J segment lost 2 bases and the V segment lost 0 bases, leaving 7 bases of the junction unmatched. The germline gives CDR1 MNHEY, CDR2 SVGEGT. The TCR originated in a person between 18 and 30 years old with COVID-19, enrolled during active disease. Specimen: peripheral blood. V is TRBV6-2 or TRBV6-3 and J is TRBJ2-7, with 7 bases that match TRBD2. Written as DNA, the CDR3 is TGTGCCAGCAGTTACTCGAGCGGGGACTATACCTACGAGCAGTACTTC. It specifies CASSYSSGDYTYEQYF.